The 29 T cell receptor beta chains presented below share a single source sample, sequenced in a study of T cell repertoires in cytomegalovirus infection. What these receptors recognize is not known. TCRdb re-called the reads through MiXCR, storing one row per CDR3 protein. The repertoire holds 200,000 or so distinct CDR3 sequences, with approximately 40% as singletons. This specimen was CD8+ T cells from cultured PBMCs, taken from culture after CMV antigen stimulation. All receptors derive from a human donor in good health (CMV status not recorded). Some clones in this sample may be carry-over from other donors' samples.

A few counts support this clonotype. The chain carries TRBV7-9 and TRBJ2-2; 10 nucleotides agree with TRBD1. Trimming took 8 bases from V and 4 from J; bases not matched to a gene: 7. CDR1 and CDR2 (germline): SEHNR, FQNEAQ (reference sequence). The CDR3 consists of 15 residues. CDR3 sequence: CASAIDRGPTGELFF. The CDR3 DNA reads as TGTGCCAGCGCAATTGACAGGGGGCCCACCGGGGAGCTGTTTTTT.

Worth noting for this clonotype: It may be a read error: a sequence one base away is much more abundant. V and J are TRBV7-2 and TRBJ2-5; D remains ambiguous. CDR3 size: 15 residues. The germline gives CDR1 SGHTA, CDR2 FQGNSA. In nucleotides, the CDR3 is TGTGCCAGCAGCTTAGTTGAGATACTTGAAGAGACCCGGTACTTC. Translation gives CASSLVEILEETRYF.

The chain joins TRBV11-3 to TRBJ1-3; D might be TRBD1 (5 bases). This CDR3 region has 13 residues. Deletions cut 4 bases from V and 4 bases from J, with 8 bases between. The germline V gene encodes CDR1 SGHNT and CDR2 YENEEA. CDR3 DNA sequence: TGTGCCAGCAGCTGGGACCTGGGAAACACCATATATTTT. Translating gives CASSWDLGNTIYF.

This chain links TRBV6-2 or TRBV6-3 with TRBJ1-1, with unresolved D. The V end lost 6 bases, the J end lost 4 bases, and 6 bases lay between the germline ends. Germline CDR1 is MNHEY and CDR2 is SVGEGT. CDR3 size: 11 residues. CDR3 loop: CASRGVTEAFF. CDR3 coding DNA: TGTGCCAGCAGGGGCGTCACTGAAGCTTTCTTT.

This clonotype was found a few times. The chain is built from TRBV27 and TRBJ2-1; either TRBD1 or TRBD2 may fit D (6 bases each). The V gene's germline CDR1 is MNHEY and CDR2 SMNVEV (reference sequence). Trimming cost V 5 bases and J 10 bases, with 15 bases left between them. The CDR3 consists of 13 residues. CDR3 bases: TGTGCCAGCAGTCTATGGAGGGGGGAAGAGCAGTTCTTC. It yields the protein CASSLWRGEEQFF.

Details on this clonotype: One junction end disagrees with the germline gene, perhaps due to a read error. The genes are TRBV24-1 and TRBJ2-5; D possibly corresponds to TRBD1 (6 bases). This CDR3 has 14 amino acids. Per the germline V gene, CDR1 is KGHDR and CDR2 is SFDVKD. The CDR3 spells CATSDVTGEETKYF. The CDR3 DNA sequence: TGTGCAACCAGTGATGTGACAGGTGAAGAGACCAAGTACTTC.

V and J are TRBV4-2 and TRBJ2-2; no clear D. The CDR3 has 14 amino acids. CDR1 and CDR2 from the germline V gene are LGHNA and YNFKEQ. Trimming removed 1 base from V and 3 bases from J, with 6 bases in between. The CDR3 coding sequence is TGTGCCAGCAGCCAAGCGGAGTACACCGGGGAGCTGTTTTTT. Translation gives CASSQAEYTGELFF.

The CDR3 DNA sequence: TGTGCCAGCAGCAAATTACAATACACTGAAGCTTTCTTT. Its translation is CASSKLQYTEAFF. The chain combines TRBV7-1 with TRBJ1-1; D is uncertain. TRBV7-1 is an open reading frame, and its role is uncertain. The length of the CDR3 is 13 residues. V lost 5 bases and J lost 3, with 10 bases in between.

V usage is TRBV24-1 and J usage is TRBJ2-2; D unclear. Per germline, CDR1 KGHDR and CDR2 SFDVKD. The ends were cut back, 1 base at V and 8 bases at J, with 13 bases in the middle. This CDR3 contains 15 residues. CDR3 DNA: TGTGCCACCAGTGATTTAGACACCCAAGGGGGGGAGCTGTTTTTT. This sequence encodes CATSDLDTQGGELFF.

The rearrangement joins TRBV6-5 to TRBJ2-1, with 12 bases fitting TRBD2. The CDR3 loop spans 16 amino acids. Germline loops: CDR1 MNHEY, CDR2 SVGAGI. The V segment lost 4 bases and the J segment 9 bases; nucleotides outside the gene matches: 10. The CDR3 here is CASSFLAGGIRSEQFF. The DNA for the CDR3 is TGTGCCAGCAGTTTCCTAGCGGGAGGGATACGTAGTGAGCAGTTCTTC.

This clonotype was found a few times. The CDR3 loop reads CASSHPSGVGPTSHEQYF. The CDR3 bases are TGTGCCAGCAGCCATCCCTCTGGCGTTGGGCCTACTTCCCACGAGCAGTACTTC. This sequence joins TRBV11-3 and TRBJ2-7; no firm D call. The CDR3 consists of 18 residues. CDR1 and CDR2 from the germline V gene are SGHNT and YENEEA. V lost 5 bases to trimming and J lost 5 bases, with 28 bases between them. The whole variable domain, filled in from reference TRBV11-3 and TRBJ2-7, reads EAGVVQSPRYKIIEKKQPVAFWCNPISGHNTLYWYLQNLGQGPELLIRYENEEAVDDSQLPKDRFSAERLKGVDSTLKIQPAELGDSAVYLCASSHPSGVGPTSHEQYFGPGTRLTVT.

The chain employs TRBV5-1 and TRBJ2-3, with 12 bases identical to TRBD2. The CDR3 consists of 16 residues. V lost 3 bases and J lost 5; bases outside the gene matches: 7. CDR1 is SGHRS, CDR2 YFSETQ, per germline. CDR3 loop: CASSYRTSGNRDTQYF. The CDR3 nucleotides read TGCGCCAGCAGCTACAGGACTAGCGGGAACAGAGATACGCAGTATTTT.

A few counts support this clonotype. The chain employs TRBV7-9 and TRBJ1-1; D is undetermined. This CDR3 has 11 residues. The V and J ends lost 6 bases and 8 bases respectively, with 10 bases between them. Per germline, CDR1 SEHNR and CDR2 FQNEAQ (reference sequence). CDR3 sequence (DNA): TGTGCCAGCAGTCGGGGTCAGGAAGCTTTCTTT. Translation gives CASSRGQEAFF.

V usage is TRBV6-5 and J usage is TRBJ2-5; 9 nucleotides align to TRBD2. With V trimmed by 0 bases and J by 5 bases, 1 base remained unmatched. This CDR3 comprises 14 residues. Germline lookup yields CDR1 MNHEY and CDR2 SVGAGI. This CDR3 is CASSYSAGGETQYF. DNA for the CDR3: TGTGCCAGCAGTTACTCCGCGGGGGGGGAGACCCAGTACTTC.

The chain employs TRBV19 and TRBJ2-1; D is possibly TRBD1 (6 bases). The germline V gene encodes CDR1 LNHDA and CDR2 SQIVND (reference sequence). The CDR3 runs to 14 residues. V was pared by 5 bases and J by 1 base, with 9 bases between. This chain's CDR3 is CASSYRDSYNEQFF. CDR3 bases: TGTGCCAGTAGTTACAGGGATTCCTACAATGAGCAGTTCTTC.

This sequence joins TRBV15 and TRBJ2-1; TRBD1 matches 9 bases. CDR3 length: 17 amino acids. Germline V lookup: CDR1 LNHNV, CDR2 YYDKDF (reference sequence). V gave up 4 bases and J gave up 3 bases; unmatched junction bases: 10. CDR3 nucleotides: TGTGCCACCAGCACCGTTACAGGGGGCCTTTACTACAATGAGCAGTTCTTC. Translated, it gives CATSTVTGGLYYNEQFF.

The rearrangement joins TRBV7-6 to TRBJ2-1; 11 bases align to TRBD2. CDR3 length: 16 amino acids. The V gene end was trimmed by 1 base and the J gene end by 8 bases; junction bases not matched to a gene: 7. Germline values: CDR1 SGHVS, CDR2 FNYEAQ. The CDR3 here is CASSLEASGGFDEQFF. CDR3 in DNA: TGTGCCAGCAGCTTAGAGGCTAGCGGGGGGTTCGATGAGCAGTTCTTC.

J is TRBJ2-1 and V is TRBV6-5, with TRBD2 identical over 8 bases. This CDR3 spans 15 amino acids. In germline, CDR1 is MNHEY, CDR2 SVGAGI. J was trimmed by 6 bases and V by 0 bases; bases with no gene match: 4. CDR3 coding DNA: TGTGCCAGCAGTTACTCCGGACTAGCTCGCAATGAGCAGTTCTTC. This sequence encodes CASSYSGLARNEQFF.

This clonotype was seen at least ten times. DNA for the CDR3: TGTGCCCTCAGGGAAAAAGTGGGCAATGAGCAGTTCTTC. It translates to CALREKVGNEQFF. The rearrangement uses TRBV12-3 or TRBV12-4 and TRBJ2-1, with TRBD1 as a possible D gene (5 bases). The CDR3 is 13 residues long. V lost 11 bases to trimming and J lost 6 bases, with 17 bases between them.

V usage is TRBV7-9 and J usage is TRBJ2-5; D may be TRBD1 (6 bases). In germline, CDR1 is SEHNR, CDR2 FQNEAQ (reference sequence). This CDR3 is built from 15 residues. With 1 base removed from V and 1 base from J, the gap between germline ends came to 10 bases. DNA for the CDR3: TGTGCCAGCAGCTTAGTCGGGACAAGCCAAGAGACCCAGTACTTC. It yields the protein CASSLVGTSQETQYF.

This chain links TRBV10-3 with TRBJ2-5, with TRBD2 identical over 9 bases. V gave up 6 bases and J gave up 3 bases; unmatched junction bases: 8. This CDR3 contains 15 residues. CDR1 and CDR2 from the germline V gene are ENHRY and SYGVKD. CDR3: CAISVTGLAKETQYF. The CDR3 DNA sequence: TGTGCCATCAGCGTGACGGGACTAGCTAAAGAGACCCAGTACTTC.

The genes are TRBV19 and TRBJ2-1; D unclear. This CDR3 is built from 13 residues. V gave up 3 bases and J gave up 0 bases, with 3 bases separating them. Per germline, CDR1 LNHDA and CDR2 SQIVND (reference sequence). CDR3 nucleotides: TGTGCCAGTAGTATGGACTCCTACAATGAGCAGTTCTTC. Amino acids: CASSMDSYNEQFF.

Concerning this clonotype: At one end the junction does not follow the germline gene, possibly because of a read error. J is TRBJ2-7 and V is TRBV5-1; 7 bases line up with TRBD1. The germline gives CDR1 SGHRS, CDR2 YFSETQ. This CDR3 is 14 amino acids long. CDR3 residues: CVSSLRQGSYEQYF. In DNA, the CDR3 is TGCGTCAGCAGCCTACGACAGGGAAGCTACGAGCAGTACTTC.

The rearrangement joins TRBV7-6 to TRBJ2-1; 8 bases are a match to TRBD1. This CDR3 has 16 residues. With V trimmed by 4 bases and J by 1 base, 6 bases remained unmatched. Germline V lookup: CDR1 SGHVS, CDR2 FNYEAQ. The CDR3, as DNA: TGTGCCAGCAGCTCCCGGGACAGGCTATCCTACAATGAGCAGTTCTTC. This sequence encodes CASSSRDRLSYNEQFF.

Remarks on this clonotype: Its ends do not fully match the called genes, so a read error is possible. V is TRBV6-5 and J is TRBJ2-7, with D perhaps being TRBD1 or TRBD2 (6 bases each). The CDR3 is 14 residues long. The germline gives CDR1 MNHEY, CDR2 SVGAGI. The CDR3 nucleotides read TGTGCCAGCAGCCTACAGGGAGGCGGCTACAAGCAGTACTTC. Its protein product is CASSLQGGGYKQYF.

The chain combines TRBV12-3 or TRBV12-4 with TRBJ1-2; D might be TRBD1 (5 bases). CDR3 size: 14 residues. Trimming took off 4 bases at V and 10 bases at J, with 19 bases between the two ends. The CDR3 DNA sequence: TGTGCCAGCAGTTCATACTGGGGGGTTGTCGACTACACCTTC. This encodes CASSSYWGVVDYTF.

This clonotype was recorded a few times. The V gene is TRBV7-8, the J gene TRBJ2-6, with D possibly being TRBD1 (6 bases). The CDR3 is 18 residues long. Germline CDR1 SGHVS, CDR2 FQNEAQ. Trimming shortened V by 5 bases and J by 0 bases, and 17 bases separated the two germline ends. CDR3: CASSRELYRDSGANVLTF. The CDR3 DNA reads as TGTGCCAGCAGCCGAGAGCTGTACAGGGACTCTGGGGCCAACGTCCTGACTTTC.

To note about this clonotype: At one end the junction does not follow the germline gene, possibly because of a read error. J is TRBJ2-7 and V is TRBV2; D gene ambiguous. The CDR3 contains 11 residues. The germline V gene has CDR1 SNHLY and CDR2 FYNNEI. DNA of the CDR3: TGTGCCAGCAGCGAAGACTACGAGCAGTACTTC. This translates into CASSEDYEQYF.

The V call is TRBV11-2, the J call TRBJ2-2; no reliable D call. The ends were cut back, 8 bases at V and 1 base at J, with 14 bases in the middle. CDR3 length equals 15 residues. From germline, CDR1 is SGHAT and CDR2 FQNNGV. CDR3 nucleotide sequence: TGTGCCAGCTTGCCGTGGAGATTGAACACCGGGGAGCTGTTTTTT. Its translation: CASLPWRLNTGELFF.